This TCR beta chain stems from a study of patients and donors after allogeneic stem cell transplantation. Germline lookup yields CDR1 LNHDA and CDR2 SQIVND (reference sequence). This CDR3 comprises 11 residues. V was clipped by 6 bases and J by 6 bases, with 6 bases between them. One entry per CDR3 protein, called by TCRdb with MiXCR from the RT-PCR reads. The sample carries over 150,000 distinct CDR3 sequences, around 28% recorded once. Sequencing was carried out using blood, either unsorted or a sorted T cell fraction (not recorded which). The V gene is TRBV19, the J gene TRBJ2-4; no clear D gene. This clonotype originated in a human donor who was either an allogeneic HSCT recipient or a stem cell or donor lymphocyte infusion donor (not recorded which). It is not recorded whose cells these are; they may come from a transplant donor. CDR3 residues: CASRWLNIQYF. Written as DNA, the CDR3 is TGTGCCAGTAGGTGGCTAAACATTCAGTACTTC.